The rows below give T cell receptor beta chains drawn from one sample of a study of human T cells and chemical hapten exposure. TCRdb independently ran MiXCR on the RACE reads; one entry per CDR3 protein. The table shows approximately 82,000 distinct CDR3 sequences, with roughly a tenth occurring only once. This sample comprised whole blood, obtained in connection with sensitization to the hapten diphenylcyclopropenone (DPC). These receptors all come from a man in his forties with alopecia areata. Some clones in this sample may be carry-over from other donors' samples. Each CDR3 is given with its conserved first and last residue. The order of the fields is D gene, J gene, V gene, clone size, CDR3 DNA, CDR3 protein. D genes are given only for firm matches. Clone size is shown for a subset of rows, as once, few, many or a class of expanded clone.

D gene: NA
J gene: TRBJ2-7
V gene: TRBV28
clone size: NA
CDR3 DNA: TGTGCCAGCAATCGGGGGAGCTCCTACGAGCAGTACTTC
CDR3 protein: CASNRGSSYEQYF

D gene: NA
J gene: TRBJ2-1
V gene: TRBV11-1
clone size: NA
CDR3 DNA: TGTGCCAGCAGCTTAGGGGGGAAGGATGAGCAGTTCTTC
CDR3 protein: CASSLGGKDEQFF

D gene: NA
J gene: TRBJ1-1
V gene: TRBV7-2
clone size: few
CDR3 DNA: TGTGCCAGCAGCTTATTGGGGTCGAATGAAGCTTTCTTT
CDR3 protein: CASSLLGSNEAFF

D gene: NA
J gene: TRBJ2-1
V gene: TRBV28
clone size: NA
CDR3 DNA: TGTGCCAGCAGTCAACCGGGACTCACAGGGCCGGAGCAGTTCTTC
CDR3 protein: CASSQPGLTGPEQFF

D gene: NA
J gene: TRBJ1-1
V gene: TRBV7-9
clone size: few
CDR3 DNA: TGTGCCAGCAGCTTAGATCCCCGCGACCCCATGAACACTGAAGCTTTCTTT
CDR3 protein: CASSLDPRDPMNTEAFF

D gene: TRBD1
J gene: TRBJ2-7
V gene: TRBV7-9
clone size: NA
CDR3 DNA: TGTGCCAGCAGCCAACAGGGGGACGCCTACGAGCAGTACTTC
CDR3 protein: CASSQQGDAYEQYF

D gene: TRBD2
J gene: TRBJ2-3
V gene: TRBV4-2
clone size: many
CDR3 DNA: TGTGCCAGCAGCCAGGATGGACCGGGAGGGGGCACAGATACGCAGTATTTT
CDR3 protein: CASSQDGPGGGTDTQYF

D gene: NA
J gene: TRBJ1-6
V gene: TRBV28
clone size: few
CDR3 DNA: TGTGCCAGCAGCCCTGGTTCGGTTTTACCCCTCCACTTT
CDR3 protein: CASSPGSVLPLHF

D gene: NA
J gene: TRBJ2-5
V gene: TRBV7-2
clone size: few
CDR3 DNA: TGTGCCAGCAGCTTCTCCGGGACTCTCCAAGAGACCCAGTACTTC
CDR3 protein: CASSFSGTLQETQYF

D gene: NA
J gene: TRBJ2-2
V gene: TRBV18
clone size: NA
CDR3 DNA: TGTGCCAGCTCAACGAGACCGGTCCCCCCTCTAGCGCCTAAAACCGGGGAGCTGTTTTTT
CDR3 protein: CASSTRPVPPLAPKTGELFF